The 27 T cell receptor beta chains below were found in one sample sequenced in a study of regulatory T cells in long-lasting Graves disease. CDR3 regions were amplified by Arm-PCR using iRepertoire HTBI primers to build TCR beta libraries. Each CDR3 protein gets one entry after TCRdb re-called the multiplex PCR reads with MiXCR. The sample has hundreds of thousands of distinct CDR3 sequences; less than 25% are singletons. Regarding time point: persistent/refractory GD, antithyroid drugs over 5 years with positive TRAb. Making the TCR library involved RNA that had been extracted from PBMCs. The sequencing used peripheral blood mononuclear cells (PBMCs), collected when the disease was refractory, from a patient treated with antithyroid drugs. These receptors were collected from a female donor with Graves disease.

This clonotype came up many times. This chain joins TRBV30 and TRBJ1-1, with D unclear. V was cut by 2 bases and J by 3 bases, with 7 bases left in between. The CDR3 spans 12 residues. Germline lookup yields CDR1 GTSNPN and CDR2 SVGIG (reference sequence). The CDR3 coding sequence is TGTGCCTGGAGTCCCGAGGACACTGAAGCTTTCTTT. Translated, it gives CAWSPEDTEAFF.

The V call is TRBV6-5, the J call TRBJ2-1; 8 nucleotides match TRBD1. The CDR3 spans 18 residues. Unmatched junction bases numbered 11, after V lost 2 bases and J lost 2 bases. Germline V CDR1 and CDR2: MNHEY, SVGAGI. The CDR3 region is CASSYDRGRLGTYNEQFF. The CDR3 nucleotides read TGTGCCAGCAGTTACGACAGGGGTAGACTCGGCACCTACAATGAGCAGTTCTTC.

This clonotype occurred a few times. The chain uses TRBV6-2 or TRBV6-3 and TRBJ1-1; 7 bases are shared with TRBD1. This CDR3 is 16 amino acids long. The junction had 10 bases not matched to a gene; V was cut back by 5 bases and J by 1 base. CDR1 is MNHEY, CDR2 SVGEGT, per germline. CDR3 sequence reads: CASSEIIGTANTEAFF. CDR3 sequence (DNA): TGTGCCAGCAGTGAAATTATCGGGACAGCGAACACTGAAGCTTTCTTT.

This clonotype was observed at least ten times. V gene TRBV5-1 combines with J gene TRBJ2-7; tentatively, D is TRBD2 (5 bases). The CDR3 consists of 14 residues. With 2 bases removed from V and 3 bases from J, the gap between germline ends came to 12 bases. Per the germline V gene, CDR1 is SGHRS and CDR2 is YFSETQ. Here the CDR3 reads CASSFWLARYEQYF. CDR3 coding DNA: TGCGCCAGCAGCTTTTGGCTAGCTCGCTACGAGCAGTACTTC.

This clonotype was seen just once. One base away lies a much larger clone, so this may be a sequencing read error. V gene TRBV20-1 combines with J gene TRBJ2-5, with 7 bases matching TRBD1. The CDR3 loop spans 14 amino acids. CDR1 DFQATT and CDR2 SNEGSKA come from the germline V gene (reference sequence). The DNA of the CDR3 is TGCGGTGCAATAGTACAGGGGCGGGTAGAGACCCAGTACTTC. Amino acid sequence: CGAIVQGRVETQYF.

This clonotype was observed many times. V usage is TRBV28 and J usage is TRBJ1-1; the match to TRBD1 covers 7 bases. Germline values: CDR1 MDHEN, CDR2 SYDVKM. This CDR3 spans 14 amino acids. The junction had 9 bases not matched to a gene; V was cut back by 5 bases and J by 6 bases. CDR3 in DNA: TGTGCCAGCAGTAATCAAGGGGGCATGGCTGAAGCTTTCTTT. Translated: CASSNQGGMAEAFF.

There are many counts of this clonotype. This chain connects TRBV3-1 to TRBJ1-2; possibly TRBD1 for D (5 bases). This CDR3 has 16 residues. The germline CDR1 and CDR2 sequences are LGHDT and YNNKEL (reference sequence). Trimming removed 3 bases at V and 4 bases at J, with 18 bases between. The CDR3 DNA is TGTGCCAGCAGCCAGGCCAGGCAGGGACGGGGCTATGGCTACACCTTC. Amino acids: CASSQARQGRGYGYTF.

This clonotype was picked up many times. This chain connects TRBV7-2 to TRBJ2-7; the match to TRBD2 covers 10 bases. Unmatched junction bases numbered 7, after V lost 1 base and J lost 7 bases. Germline CDR1 and CDR2: SGHTA and FQGNSA. The CDR3 length is 15 residues. CDR3 bases: TGTGCCAGCAGCTTAGAGACTAGCGGGCTGGTGGAGCAGTACTTC. It specifies CASSLETSGLVEQYF. The complete variable domain, with remaining parts taken from reference TRBV7-2 and TRBJ2-7, reads GAGVSQSPSNKVTEKGKDVELRCDPISGHTALYWYRQSLGQGLEFLIYFQGNSAPDKSGLPSDRFSAERTGGSVSTLTIQRTQQEDSAVYLCASSLETSGLVEQYFGPGTRLTVT.

J is TRBJ2-3 and V is TRBV6-2 or TRBV6-3, with a possible D match to TRBD1 (6 bases). This CDR3 is 15 amino acids long. CDR1 and CDR2 from the germline V gene are MNHEY and SVGEGT. V lost 2 bases and J lost 0, with 9 bases in between. The CDR3 bases are TGTGCCAGCAGTTACAGCCAGGGGAGCACAGATACGCAGTATTTT. Translated: CASSYSQGSTDTQYF.

At least ten counts were recorded for this clonotype. V is TRBV28 and J is TRBJ1-6; D perhaps matches TRBD1 (6 bases). V lost 2 bases and J 7 bases, leaving 12 bases between the germline ends. CDR1 and CDR2 from the germline V gene are MDHEN and SYDVKM. This CDR3 has 15 residues. The CDR3, as DNA: TGTGCCAGCAGTTTAGAGACAGGTCGAAATTCACCCCTCCACTTT. It encodes CASSLETGRNSPLHF.

This clonotype came up a few times. The rearrangement uses TRBV12-3 or TRBV12-4 and TRBJ1-3; unclear D gene. The CDR3 totals 14 residues. V lost 4 bases and J 4 bases, leaving 11 bases between the germline ends. The DNA of the CDR3 is TGTGCCAGCAGTTCAACAGACCGCGGAAACACCATATATTTT. Its protein product is CASSSTDRGNTIYF.

The chain recombines TRBV28 with TRBJ2-3, with D tentatively TRBD1 or TRBD2 (6 bases each). Between the trimmed V and J ends, which lost 7 bases and 1 base, there was a span of 15 bases. Germline assignment: CDR1 MDHEN and CDR2 SYDVKM. The CDR3 has 15 amino acids. CDR3 loop: CASTPLGGGTDTQYF. The CDR3 region has the DNA TGTGCCAGCACTCCCCTCGGGGGCGGCACAGATACGCAGTATTTT.

This clonotype showed up just a few times. The J gene is TRBJ2-6, the V gene TRBV11-2; tentatively, D is TRBD1 (6 bases). The CDR3 is 19 amino acids. Between the trimmed V and J ends, which lost 4 bases and 1 base, there was a span of 20 bases. Per germline, CDR1 SGHAT and CDR2 FQNNGV. The CDR3 nucleotides read TGTGCCAGCAGCTCCCCGACTAAGACAGGCTGGTCTGGGGCCAACGTCCTGACTTTC. Translated: CASSSPTKTGWSGANVLTF.

The chain has TRBV3-1 and TRBJ2-5, with D possibly TRBD2 on 6 matching bases. V lost 4 bases to trimming and J lost 2 bases, with 14 bases between them. The CDR3 is made up of 15 amino acids. CDR1 and CDR2 from the germline V gene are LGHDT and YNNKEL (reference sequence). DNA of the CDR3: TGTGCCAGCAGCCGAAGCCCCGGGACTCAAGAGACCCAGTACTTC. Translation: CASSRSPGTQETQYF.

Turning to this clonotype: This may arise from a read error, as a much more abundant clone is one base away. The chain employs TRBV3-1 and TRBJ2-1, with unresolved D. V lost 4 bases to trimming and J lost 5 bases, with 3 bases between them. The CDR3 has 11 amino acids. Germline V gives CDR1 LGHDT, CDR2 YNNKEL (reference sequence). The CDR3 loop reads CASSRHNEQFF. The CDR3 DNA is TGTGCCAGCAGCCGGCACAATGAGCAGTTCTTC.

The gene calls are TRBV5-1 and TRBJ2-1; a weak D match, TRBD2 (6 bases). Between the trimmed V and J ends, which lost 1 base and 3 bases, there was a span of 11 bases. The germline V gene has CDR1 SGHRS and CDR2 YFSETQ. CDR3 length: 15 amino acids. The CDR3 is CASSLSSGLYNEQFF. In nucleotides, the CDR3 is TGCGCCAGCAGCTTGAGTAGCGGACTCTACAATGAGCAGTTCTTC.

This clonotype was detected many times. The CDR3, as DNA: TGTGCCAGCAGCAAAACAGGGATGTTGGAGACCCAGTACTTC. Translation: CASSKTGMLETQYF. This chain links TRBV28 with TRBJ2-5; possibly TRBD1 for D (6 bases). The CDR3 is 14 residues long. CDR1 MDHEN and CDR2 SYDVKM come from the germline V gene. With 6 bases removed from V and 5 bases from J, the gap between germline ends came to 16 bases.

The chain couples TRBV6-4 to TRBJ2-1, with 8 bases identical to TRBD2. The CDR3 sequence is 15 residues long. The V and J ends lost 9 bases and 6 bases, in that order; junction bases with no gene match: 13. Germline loops: CDR1 MRHNA, CDR2 SNTAGT. The CDR3 here is CASSSGGAGVNEQFF. The CDR3 DNA reads TGTGCCAGTTCCTCGGGAGGAGCGGGGGTCAATGAGCAGTTCTTC.

This clonotype was observed many times. This chain joins TRBV6-1 and TRBJ2-7; 7 bases align to TRBD1. Germline V gene lookup returns CDR1 MNHNS and CDR2 SASEGT. V lost 8 bases and J lost 3; bases outside the gene matches: 13. This CDR3 is 15 amino acids long. The CDR3 DNA follows: TGTGCCAGCGGACAGACAGGGAAGTGGGACTACGAGCAGTACTTC. Amino acids: CASGQTGKWDYEQYF.

Ten or more counts support this clonotype. CDR3 protein: CASNSVNNSPLHF. The CDR3 DNA sequence: TGTGCCAGCAACTCGGTCAATAATTCACCCCTCCACTTT. The rearrangement uses TRBV28 and TRBJ1-6; D is uncertain. This CDR3 is 13 amino acids long. V lost 7 bases and J 5 bases, leaving 9 bases between the germline ends. CDR1 is MDHEN, CDR2 SYDVKM, per germline.

In its sample, this clonotype was seen a few times. The rearrangement links TRBV6-2 or TRBV6-3 to TRBJ1-1; D is unresolved. Per the germline V gene, CDR1 is MNHEY and CDR2 is SVGEGT. Trimming took 2 bases from V and 3 from J, leaving 10 bases between them. The CDR3 length is 14 residues. The DNA for the CDR3 is TGTGCCAGCAGTTACAGCACAGTACACACTGAAGCTTTCTTT. As protein: CASSYSTVHTEAFF.

As regards this clonotype: It may be a read error: a sequence one base away is much more abundant. The conserved closing phenylalanine or tryptophan is absent in this CDR3, likely reflecting a read error. V and J are TRBV28 and TRBJ1-2; D call uncertain. The length of the CDR3 is 13 residues. Germline V gene sequence: CDR1 MDHEN, CDR2 SYDVKM. Trimming shortened V by 7 bases and J by 1 base, and 10 bases separated the two germline ends. The CDR3 DNA reads TGTGCCAGCACTGGAGGCAATAACTATGGCTACACCATC. Translation gives CASTGGNNYGYTI.

CDR3 residues: CASGPANTGELFF. The CDR3 DNA follows: TGTGCCAGCGGACCTGCGAACACCGGGGAGCTGTTTTTT. The chain combines TRBV11-1 with TRBJ2-2; D is unclear. This CDR3 has 13 residues. CDR1 is SGHAT and CDR2 is FQDESV in the germline V gene (reference sequence). Trimming pared 8 bases from V and 0 bases from J, leaving 7 bases between.

This clonotype was seen a few times. This CDR3 is CASTPWAGQGGNQPQHF. CDR3 nucleotide sequence: TGTGCCAGCACCCCATGGGCGGGACAAGGAGGCAATCAGCCCCAGCATTTT. The chain employs TRBV27 and TRBJ1-5; tentative D call: TRBD1 (6 bases). This CDR3 spans 17 amino acids. V was trimmed by 7 bases and J by 2 bases, leaving 21 bases between them. From germline, CDR1 is MNHEY and CDR2 SMNVEV (reference sequence).

This clonotype was picked up a small number of times. The CDR3 loop reads CSVAGGVAGGTGELFF. The CDR3 DNA reads TGCAGCGTTGCAGGGGGTGTAGCGGGAGGAACCGGGGAGCTGTTTTTT. This chain links TRBV29-1 with TRBJ2-2, with 10 nucleotides matching TRBD2. Germline V CDR1 and CDR2: SQVTM, ANQGSEA. V lost 4 bases, J lost 5 bases, and 10 bases stayed unmatched. The CDR3 length is 16 residues.

This clonotype was detected ten times or more. The CDR3 protein is CASSQSHSYEQYF. The CDR3 coding sequence is TGTGCCAGCAGTCAGAGTCATTCCTACGAGCAGTACTTC. The gene calls are TRBV7-3 and TRBJ2-7; no clear D. This CDR3 contains 13 residues. CDR1 and CDR2 from the germline V gene are SGHTA and FQGTGA. V was pared by 6 bases and J by 1 base, with 10 bases between. Together with reference TRBV7-3 and TRBJ2-7, the CDR3 gives the full variable domain: GAGVSQTPSNKVTEKGKYVELRCDPISGHTALYWYRQSLGQGPEFLIYFQGTGAADDSGLPNDRFFAVRPEGSVSTLKIQRTERGDSAVYLCASSQSHSYEQYFGPGTRLTVT.

This clonotype was detected many times. The chain links TRBV2 to TRBJ2-7; 7 positions agree with TRBD2. Trimming cost V 5 bases and J 4 bases; bases outside gene matches: 8. CDR1 is SNHLY, CDR2 FYNNEI, per germline. The CDR3 is made up of 14 amino acids. The CDR3 coding sequence is TGTGCCAGCAGTCGAGCGGGGCCGGAATACGAGCAGTACTTC. As protein: CASSRAGPEYEQYF.